This paragraph reports one T cell receptor (beta chain). Its specificity is not known. These data are taken from a study of T cells in localized non-small cell lung cancer. Study observations and caveats: With higher T cell density in blood came longer overall survival. Within adjacent lung there appeared a median around 60 of the top 100 tumor clones. Sequence data derive from only one tumor region, so heterogeneity remains possible.

Method: immunoSEQ multiplex PCR; TCRdb's copy keeps in-frame clones and lacks some. The data show more than 45,000 clones, with about nine tenths seen just once and 15% to 20% held by the top ten. This CDR3 has 14 amino acids. Per germline, CDR1 MDHEN and CDR2 SYDVKM. Trimming took off 6 bases at V and 0 bases at J, with 8 bases between the two ends. V usage is TRBV28 and J usage is TRBJ2-2, with D unclear. This sequence was found in a male donor at least 60 years old with stage III squamous cell lung carcinoma. The sequences come from peripheral blood, collected before any cancer treatment. Here the CDR3 DNA reads TGTGCCAGCAGCGGGCATACGAACACCGGGGAGCTGTTTTTT. The encoded protein is CASSGHTNTGELFF.